One and the same sample provided the 7 T cell receptor beta chains below, sequenced in a study of neurological immune-mediated disorders. TCRdb re-called the 5' RACE reads with MiXCR, one entry per CDR3 protein. The table includes about 59,000 distinct CDR3 sequences, about 3.7% detected once. The sequencing input was PBMCs. These receptor sequences come from a woman in her fifties or sixties with multiple sclerosis.

This clonotype was seen many times. The chain employs TRBV24-1 and TRBJ1-5; no definite D call. Germline V gene data show CDR1 as KGHDR and CDR2 as SFDVKD. Trimming stripped 1 base from V and 0 bases from J, with 6 bases between. The CDR3 extends over 15 amino acids. CDR3 sequence (DNA): TGTGCCACCAGTGATTTTGGAGATAGCAATCAGCCCCAGCATTTT. It encodes CATSDFGDSNQPQHF.

This clonotype has a count of ten or more. Mismatch with germline at one junction end may stem from a read error. The chain uses TRBV14 and TRBJ1-5; D gene uncertain. The CDR3 runs to 13 residues. Looked up from germline, CDR1 is SGHDN and CDR2 is FVKESK. The CDR3 DNA reads TGTGCCAGCAGCCAAGGTCCCAATCAGCCCCAGAATTTT. Translated: CASSQGPNQPQNF. Supplemented by reference TRBV14 and TRBJ1-5, the full variable domain reads EAGVTQFPSHSVIEKGQTVTLRCDPISGHDNLYWYRRVMGKEIKFLLHFVKESKQDESGMPNNRFLAERTGGTYSTLKVQPAELEDSGVYFCASSQGPNQPQNFGDGTRLSIL.

This clonotype appeared many times. CDR3 protein: CASSSDTNEQFF. CDR3 in DNA: TGTGCCAGCAGCTCGGACACCAATGAGCAGTTCTTC. The chain joins TRBV5-8 to TRBJ2-1, with D possibly being TRBD1 (5 bases). CDR3 length equals 12 residues. Trimming removed 3 bases from V and 6 bases from J, with 7 bases in between. The germline V gene has CDR1 SGHTS and CDR2 YDEGEE.

Many counts were recorded for this clonotype. Here the CDR3 reads CASNTERTGITYEQYF. The CDR3 DNA reads as TGTGCCAGCAATACGGAACGGACAGGGATTACCTACGAGCAGTACTTC. The chain joins TRBV6-2 or TRBV6-3 to TRBJ2-7; 8 bases agree with TRBD1. Germline V lookup: CDR1 MNHEY, CDR2 SVGEGT. The CDR3 has 16 residues. The J segment lost 2 bases and the V segment lost 7 bases, leaving 13 bases of the junction unmatched.

The table lists this clonotype with many counts. The chain joins TRBV10-3 to TRBJ1-1; D call uncertain. Germline values: CDR1 ENHRY, CDR2 SYGVKD. The CDR3 has 11 residues. V lost 7 bases and J lost 5, with 8 bases in between. CDR3 DNA sequence: TGTGCCATCACTGCGGGGACTGAAGCTTTCTTT. Translated, it gives CAITAGTEAFF.

This clonotype was recorded at least ten times. The chain has TRBV12-3 or TRBV12-4 and TRBJ2-3; D is ambiguous. The CDR3 spans 13 residues. V was cut by 5 bases and J by 4 bases, with 10 bases left in between. The CDR3 loop is CASSPRQSDTQYF. CDR3 nucleotide sequence: TGTGCCAGCAGTCCAAGACAATCAGATACGCAGTATTTT.

This clonotype appeared many times. CDR3 region: CASSLGAGGSYNEQFF. The CDR3, as DNA: TGTGCCAGCAGCTTAGGAGCGGGAGGTTCCTACAATGAGCAGTTCTTC. The chain carries TRBV5-5 and TRBJ2-1, with TRBD2 matching 9 bases. Germline assignment: CDR1 SGHKS and CDR2 YYEKEE (reference sequence). CDR3 length: 16 amino acids. V lost 2 bases to trimming and J lost 1 base; unmatched junction nucleotides: 4.